This passage covers 4 T cell receptor beta chains from one sample sequenced in a study of precursors of human CD4 cytotoxic T cells. TCRdb independently ran MiXCR on the reads; one entry per CDR3 protein. The data hold about 260 distinct CDR3 sequences, with around 14% observed a single time. Four sorted CD4+ memory subsets, central memory, effector memory, IL-7R-high TEMRA and IL-7R-negative TEMRA, were UMI-sequenced. Sequencing used memory CD4+ T cells from blood (PBMCs). The receptors were gathered from a human donor in good health.

This clonotype has only a few counts. The gene calls are TRBV5-4 and TRBJ1-3; maybe TRBD1 (6 bases). Trimming took off 0 bases at V and 1 base at J, with 11 bases between the two ends. The CDR3 consists of 16 residues. Germline V gives CDR1 SGHNT, CDR2 YYREEE (reference sequence). The CDR3 DNA reads TGTGCCAGCAGCTTGGGGGGGGCAATGTCTGGAAACACCATATATTTT. The encoded protein is CASSLGGAMSGNTIYF.

This clonotype was counted between two and nine times. This chain joins TRBV5-6 and TRBJ2-5; 7 bases are shared with TRBD2. The CDR3 is made up of 16 amino acids. Germline V lookup: CDR1 SGHDT, CDR2 YYEEEE. V lost 1 base to trimming and J lost 4 bases; unmatched junction nucleotides: 10. CDR3 DNA: TGTGCCAGCAGCTTGTTTGCGGGAGTTCTACCAGAGACCCAGTACTTC. It translates to CASSLFAGVLPETQYF.

V usage is TRBV2 and J usage is TRBJ2-7, with TRBD1 matching over 7 bases. The CDR3 loop spans 14 amino acids. Germline V gene data show CDR1 as SNHLY and CDR2 as FYNNEI. The J segment lost 2 bases and the V segment lost 6 bases, leaving 7 bases of the junction unmatched. The chain's CDR3 is CASRVNRGTYEQYF. The CDR3 DNA sequence: TGTGCCAGCAGGGTGAACAGGGGTACCTACGAGCAGTACTTC.

V gene TRBV4-1 combines with J gene TRBJ2-7; 13 nucleotides align to TRBD2. CDR3 length: 16 residues. Germline values: CDR1 MGHRA, CDR2 YSYEKL. Germline trimming cut 4 bases from V and 3 bases from J; bases unmatched to any gene: 6. Here the CDR3 reads CASSRGLAGDIYEQYF. CDR3 coding DNA: TGCGCCAGCAGCCGTGGACTAGCGGGAGACATCTACGAGCAGTACTTC.